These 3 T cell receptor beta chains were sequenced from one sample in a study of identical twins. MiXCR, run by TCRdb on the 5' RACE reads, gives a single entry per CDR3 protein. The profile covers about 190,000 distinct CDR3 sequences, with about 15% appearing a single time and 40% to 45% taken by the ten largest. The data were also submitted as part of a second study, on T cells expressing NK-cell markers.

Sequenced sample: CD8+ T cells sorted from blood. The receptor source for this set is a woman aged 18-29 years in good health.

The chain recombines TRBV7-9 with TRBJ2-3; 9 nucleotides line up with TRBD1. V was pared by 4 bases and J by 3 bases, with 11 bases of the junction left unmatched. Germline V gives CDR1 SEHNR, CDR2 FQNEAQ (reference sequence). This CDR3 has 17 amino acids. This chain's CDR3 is CASSYQSGTGRTDTQYF. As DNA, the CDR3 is TGTGCCAGCAGCTATCAATCCGGGACAGGGCGGACAGATACGCAGTATTTT.

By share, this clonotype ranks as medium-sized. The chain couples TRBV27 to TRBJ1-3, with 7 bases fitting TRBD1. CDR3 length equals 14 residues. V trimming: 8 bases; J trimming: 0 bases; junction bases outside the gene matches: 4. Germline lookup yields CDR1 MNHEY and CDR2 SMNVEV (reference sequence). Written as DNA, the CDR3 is TGTGCCAGCGGACAGGCGAGCTCTGGAAACACCATATATTTT. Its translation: CASGQASSGNTIYF.

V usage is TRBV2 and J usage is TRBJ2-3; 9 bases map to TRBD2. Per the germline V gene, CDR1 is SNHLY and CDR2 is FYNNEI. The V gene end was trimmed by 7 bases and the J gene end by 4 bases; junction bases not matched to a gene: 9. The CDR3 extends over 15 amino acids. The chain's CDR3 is CASTFIAGVADTQYF. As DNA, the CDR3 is TGTGCCAGCACCTTTATAGCGGGAGTGGCAGATACGCAGTATTTT.